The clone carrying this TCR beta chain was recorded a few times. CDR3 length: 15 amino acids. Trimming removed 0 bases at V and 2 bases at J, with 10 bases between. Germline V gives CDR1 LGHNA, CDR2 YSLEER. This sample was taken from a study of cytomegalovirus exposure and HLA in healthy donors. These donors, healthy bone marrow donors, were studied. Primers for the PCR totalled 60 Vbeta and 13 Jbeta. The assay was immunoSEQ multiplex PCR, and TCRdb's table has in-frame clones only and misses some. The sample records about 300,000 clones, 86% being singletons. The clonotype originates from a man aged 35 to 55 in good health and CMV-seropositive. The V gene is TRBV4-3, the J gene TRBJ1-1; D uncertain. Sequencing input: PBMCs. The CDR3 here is CASSQDPGVNTEAFF. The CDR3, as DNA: TGCGCCAGCAGCCAAGACCCCGGGGTAAACACTGAAGCTTTCTTT.